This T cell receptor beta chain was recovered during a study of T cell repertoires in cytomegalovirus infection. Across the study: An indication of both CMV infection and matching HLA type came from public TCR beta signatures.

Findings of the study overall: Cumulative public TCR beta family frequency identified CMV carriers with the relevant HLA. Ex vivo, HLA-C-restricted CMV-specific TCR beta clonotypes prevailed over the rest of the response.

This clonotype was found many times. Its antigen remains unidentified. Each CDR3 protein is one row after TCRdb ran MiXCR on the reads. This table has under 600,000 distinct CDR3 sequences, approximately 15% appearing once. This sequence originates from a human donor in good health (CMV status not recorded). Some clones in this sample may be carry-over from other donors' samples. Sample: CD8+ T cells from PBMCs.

The chain's CDR3 is CASSRDRGAGTEAFF. CDR3 DNA: TGTGCCAGCAGCCGGGACAGGGGAGCGGGGACTGAAGCTTTCTTT. This sequence joins TRBV13 and TRBJ1-1, with TRBD1 matching over 10 bases. V was clipped by 5 bases and J by 5 bases; unmatched bases: 8. The CDR3 loop spans 15 amino acids. Looked up from germline, CDR1 is PRHDT and CDR2 is FYEKMQ (reference sequence).